This T cell receptor (beta chain) was obtained from a study of T cells expressing NK-cell markers. Across the study: CD3+CD56+NKG2C+, CD3+CD56+NKG2C- and CD3+CD56-NKG2C+ T cells, once sorted, supplied the TCR beta repertoires.

The CDR3 covers 14 residues. Germline V CDR1 and CDR2: SGHRS, YFSETQ. On this clonotype: Its antigen is not identified.

General study results and limits: Roughly 1.0-8% of CD8+ T cells in over five donors belonged to dominant NKG2C+ clonotypes.

With UMIs, 5'RACE template switching was used to make TCR beta cDNA. TCRdb reprocessed the 5' RACE reads, keeping one entry per CDR3 protein, no DNA. The sample table includes about 260,000 distinct CDR3 sequences. This sequence was found in a young man in good health. The sample was blood T cells: a sorted CD56 or NKG2C T cell subset, CD4+ or CD8+ T cells, or bulk PBMC T cells (not recorded which). The chain couples TRBV5-1 to TRBJ2-1; TCRdb indicates TRBD1, and absent DNA this call remains unverified. CDR3 residues: CASSSRGGGNEQFF. The full variable domain, with the rest looked up from reference TRBV5-1 and TRBJ2-1, is KAGVTQTPRYLIKTRGQQVTLSCSPISGHRSVSWYQQTPGQGLQFLFEYFSETQRNKGNFPGRFSGRQFSNSRSEMNVSTLELGDSALYLCASSSRGGGNEQFFGPGTRLTVL.